Below are 2 T cell receptor beta chains sequenced from a single sample in a study of technical replicates of blood from a few donors. The assay was immunoSEQ multiplex PCR, and TCRdb's table has in-frame clones only and misses some. The profile shows about 76,000 clones, 90% to 95% of them singletons. The specimen sequenced was T cells isolated from PBMCs. Receptor source: a human donor in good health.

The chain couples TRBV5-8 to TRBJ1-1; 9 bases are a match to TRBD1. The junction had 11 bases not matched to a gene; V was cut back by 4 bases and J by 4 bases. Germline CDR1 SGHTS, CDR2 YDEGEE. The CDR3 is 16 residues long. CDR3 sequence reads: CASSQNTGTGTTEAFF. The CDR3 DNA reads TGTGCCAGCAGCCAAAATACCGGGACAGGGACCACTGAAGCTTTCTTT.

The chain links TRBV9 to TRBJ1-1, with D hard to call. The CDR3 extends over 12 amino acids. Germline V gene sequence: CDR1 SGDLS, CDR2 YYNGEE. The V and J ends lost 6 bases and 8 bases respectively, with 14 bases between them. The CDR3 sequence: CASTATELEAFF. The CDR3 DNA is TGTGCCAGCACTGCAACCGAGCTAGAAGCTTTCTTT.